This T cell receptor (beta chain) was found in a study of technical replicates of blood from a handful of donors. CDR1 and CDR2 (germline): ENHRY, SYGVKD. The CDR3 covers 13 residues. V was shortened by 6 bases and J by 4 bases, with 12 bases between the two germline ends. TCRdb's copy holds only in-frame clones and misses some; the assay was immunoSEQ multiplex PCR. The sample contains 100,000 or so clones, almost 97% of which appear only once. The receptor comes from a human donor in good health. The gene calls are TRBV10-3 and TRBJ2-5; possible D gene TRBD1, 6 bases. Sample: T cells isolated from PBMCs. The CDR3 nucleotides read TGTGCCATCAGGAACCTAGGGGGAGAGACCCAGTACTTC. Encoded protein: CAIRNLGGETQYF.